This T cell receptor beta chain originates from a study of CD8+ T cells in alopecia areata. Sequencing templates came from extracted RNA that was reverse transcribed into cDNA. Profiling relied on immunoSEQ multiplex PCR, and the TCRdb table lists in-frame clones only, not all of them. The table shows hundreds of thousands of clones, with 35% to 45% occurring only once. The CDR3 sequence is 14 residues long. Germline-derived CDR1 and CDR2 are SQVTM and ANQGSEA. Germline trimming cut 2 bases from V and 3 bases from J; bases unmatched to any gene: 2. The sample's treatment: oral pan-JAK inhibitor, 5-10 mg twice daily. Sorting separated CD4+ and CD8+ T cells out of PBMCs. This clone has only a few counts. Its antigen is not identified. Whole-study results and caveats: Association of baseline CD8+ expansion with response is uncertain owing to one nonresponder. Clonality in lesional scalp, especially alopecia totalis/universalis, exceeded that of normal scalp. Scalp samples also yield sequences from resident alphabeta T cells of normal skin.

This TCR came from a human donor with alopecia areata. The chain carries TRBV29-1 and TRBJ2-1, with 9 bases identical to TRBD2. The specimen was CD4+ T cells sorted from blood, collected at approximately week 30, from a patient treated with tofacitinib. CDR3 DNA sequence: TGCAGCGTTGAATTGCGGGGGGGCTACAATGAGCAGTTCTTC. Its translation: CSVELRGGYNEQFF.